Shown below are 13 T cell receptor beta chains from a single sample sequenced in a study of blood T cells in healthy people across ages (dated by TCRdb to between 2015 and 2017). Library method: 5' RACE. The sample was run on an Illumina HiSeq 2500. The second PCR ran for roughly 6 to 11 cycles and used a J-beta primer mix along with a sample-barcoded 5' primer. Using fastp trimming at Q25 and MiXCR clonotype assembly, TCRdb reanalyzed the public sequencing data and kept in-frame beta chains. Rows merge per CDR3 protein into single entries with the most common DNA and genes. The sample table holds about 1.1 million distinct CDR3 sequences, of which 35% to 45% were seen once. The ten largest clones capture about 12% of the sample. Source material: blood. Receptor source: a man aged 18 to 29 in good health.

This clonotype was seen a single time. This chain joins TRBV12-3 or TRBV12-4 and TRBJ2-4; D not certain. The J call may be in error: the DNA end matches TRBJ2-7 better. The CDR3 covers 12 residues. Here the CDR3 reads CASTAEPYEQYF. The CDR3 nucleotides read TGTGCCAGCACGGCGGAGCCCTACGAGCAGTACTTC.

This clonotype has only one observation. The V and J genes are TRBV20-1 and TRBJ1-2, with TRBD1 matching 8 bases. V was clipped by 0 bases and J by 4 bases; unmatched bases: 4. In germline, CDR1 is DFQATT, CDR2 SNEGSKA (reference sequence). This CDR3 contains 14 residues. The CDR3 loop reads CSARDWGTGYGYTF. The CDR3, as DNA: TGCAGTGCTAGAGATTGGGGGACAGGCTATGGCTACACCTTC.

The table lists this clonotype with a few counts. The V and J genes are TRBV4-1 and TRBJ1-2; a weak D match, TRBD1 (6 bases). Germline CDR1 is MGHRA and CDR2 is YSYEKL. This CDR3 comprises 15 residues. Deletions cut 2 bases from V and 4 bases from J, with 14 bases between. The CDR3 DNA follows: TGCGCCAGCAGCCAACCATTACAGGGTATCTATGGCTACACCTTC. It codes for CASSQPLQGIYGYTF.

The chain couples TRBV4-1 to TRBJ2-2; 7 nucleotides align to TRBD2. V lost 3 bases, J lost 3 bases, and 7 bases stayed unmatched. The V gene's germline CDR1 is MGHRA and CDR2 YSYEKL. CDR3 size: 16 residues. CDR3 coding DNA: TGCGCCAGCAGCCAGGCAGGGAGGGAAGACACCGGGGAGCTGTTTTTT. It specifies CASSQAGREDTGELFF.

This clonotype was detected a few times. V and J are TRBV28 and TRBJ2-1, with D perhaps TRBD2 (6 bases). This CDR3 is built from 17 residues. Germline V gene sequence: CDR1 MDHEN, CDR2 SYDVKM. The ends were cut back, 5 bases at V and 0 bases at J, with 17 bases in the middle. The CDR3 protein is CASSHTLARSSYNEQFF. CDR3 coding DNA: TGTGCCAGCAGTCACACTCTAGCGAGGAGCTCCTACAATGAGCAGTTCTTC.

CDR3 nucleotides: TGTGCCAGCATTCTGGGGGAGCTTAGGGCTGAAGCTTTCTTT. This sequence encodes CASILGELRAEAFF. The chain links TRBV12-3 or TRBV12-4 to TRBJ1-1; maybe TRBD1 (5 bases). V shed 7 bases and J shed 6 bases, with 18 bases lying between them. The CDR3 extends over 14 amino acids.

The V call is TRBV6-4, the J call TRBJ2-2; the D gene is possibly TRBD2 (5 bases). Trimming left V 3 bases short and J 4 bases short, with 12 bases between. Germline-derived CDR1 and CDR2 are MRHNA and SNTAGT. The length of the CDR3 is 15 residues. CDR3 in DNA: TGTGCCAGCAGTGAAGAGGGTGAGGGCACCGGGGAGCTGTTTTTT. It codes for CASSEEGEGTGELFF.

This clonotype was recorded a few times. J is TRBJ1-1 and V is TRBV7-2; a weak D match, TRBD1 (6 bases). The CDR3 length is 14 residues. Deletions cut 5 bases from V and 1 base from J, with 11 bases between. Per germline, CDR1 SGHTA and CDR2 FQGNSA. The CDR3: CASSVSGENTEAFF. The CDR3 DNA sequence: TGTGCCAGCAGCGTATCAGGGGAGAACACTGAAGCTTTCTTT.

The rearrangement joins TRBV2 to TRBJ1-2; D is unclear. Trimming pared 4 bases from V and 10 bases from J, leaving 13 bases between. The CDR3 loop spans 12 amino acids. Germline V gene data show CDR1 as SNHLY and CDR2 as FYNNEI. The CDR3 spells CASSVPPSDYTF. CDR3 bases: TGTGCCAGCAGTGTTCCGCCTTCTGACTACACCTTC.

This clonotype was counted a few times. V is TRBV10-3 and J is TRBJ1-1; D is undetermined. Germline V gene lookup returns CDR1 ENHRY and CDR2 SYGVKD. V lost 9 bases to trimming and J lost 0 bases, with 11 bases between them. CDR3 length: 13 residues. CDR3 in DNA: TGTGCCATGAGTAGGACCATGAACACTGAAGCTTTCTTT. Translation: CAMSRTMNTEAFF.

In regard to this clonotype: Germline and junction disagree at one end, which may indicate a read error. V gene TRBV20-1 combines with J gene TRBJ1-4; 8 bases are shared with TRBD1. Germline-derived CDR1 and CDR2 are DFQATT and SNEGSKA (reference sequence). CDR3 size: 20 residues. The CDR3 DNA reads TGCAGTGCTAGAGCCCACCGTTCCGGGGACAGGAGTGCAACTAATAAAAAACTGTTTTTT. Amino acid sequence: CSARAHRSGDRSATNKKLFF.

In the case of this clonotype: A read error may account for a junction end that differs from germline. The rearrangement uses TRBV12-3 or TRBV12-4 and TRBJ2-3; D is perhaps TRBD2 (6 bases). The CDR3 extends over 15 amino acids. The CDR3 loop reads CASSLWAGMLDTEYF. The DNA of the CDR3 is TGTGCCAGCAGTTTATGGGCGGGGATGTTGGATACGGAGTATTTT.

The chain is built from TRBV4-2 and TRBJ2-1; 9 bases fit TRBD2. Germline-derived CDR1 and CDR2 are LGHNA and YNFKEQ. The CDR3 has 17 residues. V shed 1 base and J 5 bases; nucleotides not matched to a gene: 9. CDR3 in DNA: TGTGCCAGCAGCCAAGGACTAGCGGAACCTACTGACAATGAGCAGTTCTTC. Translation: CASSQGLAEPTDNEQFF.